Here is one T cell receptor beta chain with its context. These data originate in a study of blood T cell repertoires in COVID-19. Study-wide context: Sample material is recorded as cDNA or gDNA derived from T cells, B-cell-depleted T cells, or PBMCs.

Germline CDR1 and CDR2: LNHNV and YYDKDF (reference sequence). After removal of 1 base from V and 2 bases from J, the junction contained 9 bases not matched to a gene. There are 19 residues in the CDR3. Per the authors' pipeline: Quantification of nucleated cells was approximated via reference gene primer amplification. Clones were sequenced by immunoSEQ multiplex PCR, and TCRdb holds only the in-frame ones, with some missing. That table gives V, J and clone size, and the DNA gave D and trimming. Of about 37,000 clones listed, 80% are singletons. The source material was peripheral blood. The chain has TRBV15 and TRBJ2-2, with 11 bases identical to TRBD2. This TCR derives from a woman in her seventies with acute or convalescent COVID-19. CDR3 nucleotide sequence: TGTGCCACCAGCAGAGGGGCCGGACTAGCGGGCGGCAACACCGGGGAGCTGTTTTTT. Amino acid sequence: CATSRGAGLAGGNTGELFF.